The 12 T cell receptor beta chains listed next were all sequenced from one sample in a study of blood T cell repertoires in COVID-19. Measured with immunoSEQ multiplex PCR; TCRdb has only the in-frame clones, and not every one. In the table there are about 130,000 clones, approximately 83% of which are singletons. What was sequenced was PBMCs or T cells enriched from blood (not recorded which). The receptors stem from a man in his forties or fifties who had recovered from COVID-19.

The chain recombines TRBV2 with TRBJ1-5; TRBD1 agrees at 9 bases. The V gene end was trimmed by 6 bases and the J gene end by 3 bases; junction bases not matched to a gene: 6. CDR1 is SNHLY and CDR2 is FYNNEI in the germline V gene. The CDR3 contains 15 residues. The CDR3 nucleotides read TGTGCCAGCAGGCTGACAGGGGGTATCAATCAGCCCCAGCATTTT. It encodes CASRLTGGINQPQHF.

The chain links TRBV6-5 to TRBJ2-7; 7 bases line up with TRBD2. Losses at the gene ends were 9 bases for V and 4 bases for J; bases not matched to a gene: 6. This CDR3 has 12 amino acids. From germline, CDR1 is MNHEY and CDR2 SVGAGI. The CDR3 bases are TGTGCCAGACCGACTAGCAGATACGAGCAGTACTTC. Its translation is CARPTSRYEQYF.

This clone was counted only a few times. The chain has TRBV7-8 and TRBJ2-7, with 11 bases aligning to TRBD2. The CDR3 spans 18 residues. The germline CDR1 and CDR2 sequences are SGHVS and FQNEAQ. Trimming at V came to 4 bases and at J to 1 base, leaving 12 bases not matched to a gene. The CDR3, as DNA: TGTGCCAGCAGCTCGGGCCTTCTTAGCGGGGGGGCGTCCTACGAGCAGTACTTC. As protein: CASSSGLLSGGASYEQYF. The full variable domain, rest sourced from reference TRBV7-8 and TRBJ2-7, is GAGVSQSPRYKVAKRGQDVALRCDPISGHVSLFWYQQALGQGPEFLTYFQNEAQLDKSGLPSDRFFAERPEGSVSTLKIQRTQQEDSAVYLCASSSGLLSGGASYEQYFGPGTRLTVT.

The chain recombines TRBV28 with TRBJ1-1, with no clear D. The CDR3 is made up of 11 amino acids. V lost 8 bases and J lost 10, with 14 bases in between. Germline V gene lookup returns CDR1 MDHEN and CDR2 SYDVKM. In DNA form, the CDR3 reads TGTGCCAGCTCCTTCCGTTCGGGAGCTTTCTTT. Protein: CASSFRSGAFF. The whole variable domain, remainder taken from reference TRBV28 and TRBJ1-1, is DVKVTQSSRYLVKRTGEKVFLECVQDMDHENMFWYRQDPGLGLRLIYFSYDVKMKEKGDIPEGYSVSREKKERFSLILESASTNQTSMYLCASSFRSGAFFGQGTRLTVV.

This clone has a handful of counts. J is TRBJ1-5 and V is TRBV24-1; TRBD1 agrees at 7 bases. The CDR3 sequence is 15 residues long. Trimming took 3 bases from V and 3 from J; bases not matched to a gene: 4. From germline, CDR1 is KGHDR and CDR2 SFDVKD. For the CDR3, the DNA is TGTGCCACCAGTGATCAGACAGGGCCCAATCAGCCCCAGCATTTT. Protein sequence: CATSDQTGPNQPQHF.

The rearrangement links TRBV9 to TRBJ2-2, with D possibly TRBD1 on 6 matching bases. The germline CDR1 and CDR2 sequences are SGDLS and YYNGEE. The CDR3 spans 15 residues. V was pared by 0 bases and J by 4 bases, with 10 bases between. CDR3 bases: TGTGCCAGCAGCGTAGGGGGGCTATCCACCGGGGAGCTGTTTTTT. Its protein is CASSVGGLSTGELFF.

The chain uses TRBV12-3 or TRBV12-4 and TRBJ1-2; TRBD1 is a possible D gene (6 bases). The CDR3 contains 12 residues. V was clipped by 5 bases and J by 8 bases, with 12 bases between them. The CDR3 DNA follows: TGTGCCAGCAGTAAATCAGGGGAAGGCTACACCTTC. It is translated as CASSKSGEGYTF.

The chain carries TRBV2 and TRBJ2-5; possible D gene TRBD2, 6 bases. The V gene lost 6 bases and the J gene lost 2 bases, with 16 bases spanning the gap. The germline CDR1 and CDR2 sequences are SNHLY and FYNNEI. The CDR3 runs 15 residues. The CDR3 reads CASSLGLTTQETQYF. In nucleotides, the CDR3 is TGTGCCAGCAGCTTGGGACTTACAACACAAGAGACCCAGTACTTC. The entire variable domain, with the rest obtained from reference TRBV2 and TRBJ2-5, is as follows: EPEVTQTPSHQVTQMGQEVILRCVPISNHLYFYWYRQILGQKVEFLVSFYNNEISEKSEIFDDQFSVERPDGSNFTLKIRSTKLEDSAMYFCASSLGLTTQETQYFGPGTRLLVL.

The rearrangement links TRBV19 to TRBJ2-7; 11 nucleotides align to TRBD2. V dropped 2 bases and J dropped 8; count of bases not matched to a gene: 11. The CDR3 contains 16 residues. Germline V lookup: CDR1 LNHDA, CDR2 SQIVND (reference sequence). In nucleotides, the CDR3 is TGTGCCAGTAGTATATCGCTAGCGGGGGGCGAAGATAAGCAGTACTTC. Protein sequence: CASSISLAGGEDKQYF.

The rearrangement links TRBV2 to TRBJ1-2; 10 bases line up with TRBD1. After removal of 6 bases from V and 5 bases from J, the junction contained 9 bases not matched to a gene. This CDR3 is built from 15 residues. Germline CDR1 SNHLY, CDR2 FYNNEI. For the CDR3, the DNA is TGTGCCAGCAGAATCGGACAGGGGGTTGGGTATGGCTACACCTTC. Residues: CASRIGQGVGYGYTF.

The chain couples TRBV27 to TRBJ1-3; possibly TRBD1 for D (6 bases). This CDR3 contains 16 residues. With 3 bases removed from V and 0 bases from J, the gap between germline ends came to 12 bases. CDR1 is MNHEY and CDR2 is SMNVEV in the germline V gene (reference sequence). The DNA for the CDR3 is TGTGCCAGCAGTTTCTCAGGGGCCTTCTCTGGAAACACCATATATTTT. Translated: CASSFSGAFSGNTIYF.

The V call is TRBV12-5, the J call TRBJ1-3; D gene unclear. Germline V gene sequence: CDR1 LGHNT, CDR2 FRNRAP. The CDR3 sequence is 16 residues long. Trimming removed 5 bases from V and 0 bases from J, with 14 bases in between. The CDR3 DNA is TGTGCTAGTGGTCGTGAGGTCGGGGTCTCTGGAAACACCATATATTTT. This codes for CASGREVGVSGNTIYF. The variable domain in full, with the rest retrieved from reference TRBV12-5 and TRBJ1-3, is DARVTQTPRHKVTEMGQEVTMRCQPILGHNTVFWYRQTMMQGLELLAYFRNRAPLDDSGMPKDRFSAEMPDATLATLKIQPSEPRDSAVYFCASGREVGVSGNTIYFGEGSWLTVV.